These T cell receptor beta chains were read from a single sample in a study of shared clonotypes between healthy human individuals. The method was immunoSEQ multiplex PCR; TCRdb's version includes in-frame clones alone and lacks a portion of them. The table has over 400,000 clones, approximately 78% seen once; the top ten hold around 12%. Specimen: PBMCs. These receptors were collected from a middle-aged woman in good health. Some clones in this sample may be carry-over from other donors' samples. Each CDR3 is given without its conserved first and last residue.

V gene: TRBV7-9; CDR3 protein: ASSLWQGPRETQY
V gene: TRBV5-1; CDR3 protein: ASSLAADGNEKLF
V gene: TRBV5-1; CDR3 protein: ASHFAGGGNEQF
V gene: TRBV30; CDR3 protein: AWSEAMDNEQF
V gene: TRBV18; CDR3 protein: ASSLGTGIDEQY
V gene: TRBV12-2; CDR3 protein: ASRHRQGALAKNIQY
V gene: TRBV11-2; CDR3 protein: ATSLILSSYNEQF
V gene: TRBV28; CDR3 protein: ASSPNRGIPYGYT
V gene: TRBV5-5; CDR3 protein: ASSLGDRGWQPQH
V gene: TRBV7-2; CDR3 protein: ASRQLGGKLF
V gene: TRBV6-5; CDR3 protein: ASSRRTPWEQY
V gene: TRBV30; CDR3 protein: AWSGAQAGGEQY
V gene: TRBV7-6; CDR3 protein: ASSKGQAMNTEAF
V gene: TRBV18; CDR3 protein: ASSPPDNYGYT
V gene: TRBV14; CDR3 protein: ASSSKGLLQETQY
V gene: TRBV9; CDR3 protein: ASSVAGTGSVYEQY
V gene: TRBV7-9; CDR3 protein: ASSLSQFGVAATNEKLF
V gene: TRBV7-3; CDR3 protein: ASSSPRAEDTQY
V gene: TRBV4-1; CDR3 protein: ASSQAVERQDSYEQY
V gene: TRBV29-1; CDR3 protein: SVDNRQGGTEAF
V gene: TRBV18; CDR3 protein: ASQGQGFDGYT
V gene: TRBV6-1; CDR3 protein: ASSGLGVYEQY